This T cell receptor beta chain is drawn from a study of Tregs in tolerant kidney transplant recipients. V lost 6 bases and J lost 5; bases outside the gene matches: 8. Germline V CDR1 and CDR2: SQVTM, ANQGSEA. The CDR3 sequence is 16 residues long. Assay used: immunoSEQ multiplex PCR; TCRdb lists only in-frame clones, some missing. The sample lists about 110,000 clones; around 87% were seen once. The sequence came from a human donor who received a combined kidney and bone marrow transplant. This material consisted of CD4+ T cells from blood, taken before the transplant. The chain couples TRBV29-1 to TRBJ2-6; 12 nucleotides align to TRBD2. CDR3 nucleotides: TGCAGCGTGACTAGCGGGAGCCTCGGTAGGGCCAACGTCCTGACTTTC. Translating it yields CSVTSGSLGRANVLTF.